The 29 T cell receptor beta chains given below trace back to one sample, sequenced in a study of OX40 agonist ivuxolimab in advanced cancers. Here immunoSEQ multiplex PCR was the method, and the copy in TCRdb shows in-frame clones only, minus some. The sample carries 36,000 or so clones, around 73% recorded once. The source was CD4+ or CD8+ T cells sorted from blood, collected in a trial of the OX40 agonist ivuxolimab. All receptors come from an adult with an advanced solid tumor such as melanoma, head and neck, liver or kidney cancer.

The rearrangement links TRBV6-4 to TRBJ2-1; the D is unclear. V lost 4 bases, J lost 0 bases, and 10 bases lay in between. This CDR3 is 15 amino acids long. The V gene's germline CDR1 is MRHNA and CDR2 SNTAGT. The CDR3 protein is CASSAGISSYNEQFF. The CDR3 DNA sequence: TGTGCCAGCAGTGCTGGGATCAGCTCCTACAATGAGCAGTTCTTC.

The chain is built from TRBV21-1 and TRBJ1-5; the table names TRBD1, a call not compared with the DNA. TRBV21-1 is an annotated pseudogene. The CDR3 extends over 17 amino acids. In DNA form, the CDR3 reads TGTGCCAGCAGCAAACAGGGACAGGGAGGAAGCAATCAGCCCCAGCATTTT. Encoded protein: CASSKQGQGGSNQPQHF.

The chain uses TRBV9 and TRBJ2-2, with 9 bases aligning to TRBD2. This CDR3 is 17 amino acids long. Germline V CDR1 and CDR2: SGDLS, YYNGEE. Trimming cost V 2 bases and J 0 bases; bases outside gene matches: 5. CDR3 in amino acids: CASSVQRGVPNTGELFF. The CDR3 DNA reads TGTGCCAGCAGCGTCCAGCGGGGGGTTCCGAACACCGGGGAGCTGTTTTTT.

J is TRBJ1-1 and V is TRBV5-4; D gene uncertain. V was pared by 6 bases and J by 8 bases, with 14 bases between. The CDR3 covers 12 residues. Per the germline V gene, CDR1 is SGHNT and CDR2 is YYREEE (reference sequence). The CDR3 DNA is TGTGCCAGCATCTCAGACCAGACAGAAGCTTTCTTT. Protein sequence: CASISDQTEAFF.

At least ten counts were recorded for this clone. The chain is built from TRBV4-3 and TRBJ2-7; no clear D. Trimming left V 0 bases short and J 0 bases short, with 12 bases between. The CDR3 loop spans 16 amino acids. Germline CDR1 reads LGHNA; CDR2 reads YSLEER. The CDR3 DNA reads TGCGCCAGCAGCCAAGAGGCAGACGGCGACTCCTACGAGCAGTACTTC. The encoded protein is CASSQEADGDSYEQYF.

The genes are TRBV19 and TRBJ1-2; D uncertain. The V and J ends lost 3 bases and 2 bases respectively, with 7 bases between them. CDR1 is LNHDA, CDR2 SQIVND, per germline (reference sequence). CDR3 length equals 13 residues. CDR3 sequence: CASSIGSNYGYTF. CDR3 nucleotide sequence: TGTGCCAGTAGTATCGGGTCGAACTATGGCTACACCTTC.

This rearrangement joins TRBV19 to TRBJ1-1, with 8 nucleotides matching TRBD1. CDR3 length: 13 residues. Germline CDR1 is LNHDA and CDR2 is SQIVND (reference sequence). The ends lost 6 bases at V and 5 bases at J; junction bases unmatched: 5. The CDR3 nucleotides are TGTGCCAGTAGGCAGGGGGCGAGGACTGAAGCTTTCTTT. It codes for CASRQGARTEAFF.

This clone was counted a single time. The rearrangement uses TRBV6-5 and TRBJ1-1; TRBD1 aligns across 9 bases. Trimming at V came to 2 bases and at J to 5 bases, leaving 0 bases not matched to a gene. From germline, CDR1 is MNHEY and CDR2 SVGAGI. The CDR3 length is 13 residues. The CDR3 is CASSYGTGTEAFF. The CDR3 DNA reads TGTGCCAGCAGTTACGGGACAGGGACTGAAGCTTTCTTT.

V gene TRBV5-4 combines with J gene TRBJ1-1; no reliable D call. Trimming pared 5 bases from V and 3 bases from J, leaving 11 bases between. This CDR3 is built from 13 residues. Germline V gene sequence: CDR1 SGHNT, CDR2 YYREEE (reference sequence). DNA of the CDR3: TGTGCCAGCAGTCATGATGAGGACACTGAAGCTTTCTTT. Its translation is CASSHDEDTEAFF.

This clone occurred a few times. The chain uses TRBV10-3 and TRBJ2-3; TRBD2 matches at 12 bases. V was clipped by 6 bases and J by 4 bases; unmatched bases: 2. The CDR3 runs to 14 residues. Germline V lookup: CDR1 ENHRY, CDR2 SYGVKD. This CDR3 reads CAIRTSGGADTQYF. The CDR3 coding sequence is TGTGCCATCAGGACTAGCGGGGGCGCAGATACGCAGTATTTT.

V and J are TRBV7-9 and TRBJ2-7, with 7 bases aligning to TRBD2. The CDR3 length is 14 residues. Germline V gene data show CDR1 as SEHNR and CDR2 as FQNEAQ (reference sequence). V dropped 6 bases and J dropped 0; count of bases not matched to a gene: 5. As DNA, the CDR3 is TGTGCCAGCAGGGGGGGGACGGACTCCTACGAGCAGTACTTC. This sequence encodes CASRGGTDSYEQYF.

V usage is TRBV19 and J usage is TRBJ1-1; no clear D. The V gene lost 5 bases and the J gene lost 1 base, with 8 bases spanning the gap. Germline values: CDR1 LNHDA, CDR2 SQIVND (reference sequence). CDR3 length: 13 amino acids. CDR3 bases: TGTGCCAGTAGTCCGTCTTGGAACACTGAAGCTTTCTTT. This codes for CASSPSWNTEAFF.

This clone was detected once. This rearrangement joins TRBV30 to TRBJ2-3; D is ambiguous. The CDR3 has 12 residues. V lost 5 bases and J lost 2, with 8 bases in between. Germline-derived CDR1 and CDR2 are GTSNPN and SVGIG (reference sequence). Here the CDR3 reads CAWLDDTDTQYF. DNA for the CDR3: TGTGCCTGGCTTGACGACACAGATACGCAGTATTTT.

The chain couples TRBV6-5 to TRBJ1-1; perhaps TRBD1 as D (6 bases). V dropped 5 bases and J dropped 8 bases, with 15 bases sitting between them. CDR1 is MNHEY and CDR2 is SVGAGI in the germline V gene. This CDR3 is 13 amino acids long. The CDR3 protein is CASSPGQGWEAFF. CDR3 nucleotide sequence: TGTGCCAGCAGTCCAGGTCAGGGGTGGGAAGCTTTCTTT.

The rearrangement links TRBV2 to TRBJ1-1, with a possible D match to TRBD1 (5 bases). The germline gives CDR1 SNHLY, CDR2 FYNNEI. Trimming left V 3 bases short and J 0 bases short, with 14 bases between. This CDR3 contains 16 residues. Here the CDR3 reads CASSEFPGTLNTEAFF. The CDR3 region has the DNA TGTGCCAGCAGTGAGTTCCCAGGGACCTTGAACACTGAAGCTTTCTTT.

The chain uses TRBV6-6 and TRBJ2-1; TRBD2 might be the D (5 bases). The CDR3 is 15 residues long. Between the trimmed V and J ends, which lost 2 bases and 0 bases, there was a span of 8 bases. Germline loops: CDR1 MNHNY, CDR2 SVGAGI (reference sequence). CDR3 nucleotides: TGTGCCAGCAGTTACATTGGGAGCTCCTACAATGAGCAGTTCTTC. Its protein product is CASSYIGSSYNEQFF.

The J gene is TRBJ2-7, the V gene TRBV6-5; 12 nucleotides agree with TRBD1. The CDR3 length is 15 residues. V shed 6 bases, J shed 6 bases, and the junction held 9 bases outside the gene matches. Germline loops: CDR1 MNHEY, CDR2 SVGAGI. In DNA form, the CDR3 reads TGTGCCAGCAGGGCTCCGGGACAGGGGGCTTTCGAGCAGTACTTC. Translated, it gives CASRAPGQGAFEQYF.

The CDR3 nucleotides read TGTGCCAGCAGTGGGCCTGTTGAGGGGTACAATGAGCAGTTCTTC. Translation gives CASSGPVEGYNEQFF. This chain joins TRBV2 and TRBJ2-1; tentatively, D is TRBD1 or TRBD2 (5 bases each). Trimming left V 4 bases short and J 4 bases short, with 14 bases between. The CDR3 is made up of 15 amino acids. Germline V CDR1 and CDR2: SNHLY, FYNNEI.

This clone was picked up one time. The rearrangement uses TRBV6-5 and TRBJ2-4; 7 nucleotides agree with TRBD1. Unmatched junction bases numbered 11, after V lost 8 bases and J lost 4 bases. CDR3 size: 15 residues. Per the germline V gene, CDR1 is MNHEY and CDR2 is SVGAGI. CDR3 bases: TGTGCCAGCCGAGCCGCACAGGGGAAGAAAAACATTCAGTACTTC. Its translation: CASRAAQGKKNIQYF.

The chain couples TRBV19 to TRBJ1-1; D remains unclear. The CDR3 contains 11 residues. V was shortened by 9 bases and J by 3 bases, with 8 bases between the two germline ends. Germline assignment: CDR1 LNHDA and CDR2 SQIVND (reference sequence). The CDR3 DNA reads TGTGCCAGCGTCCTGCACACTGAAGCTTTCTTT. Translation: CASVLHTEAFF.

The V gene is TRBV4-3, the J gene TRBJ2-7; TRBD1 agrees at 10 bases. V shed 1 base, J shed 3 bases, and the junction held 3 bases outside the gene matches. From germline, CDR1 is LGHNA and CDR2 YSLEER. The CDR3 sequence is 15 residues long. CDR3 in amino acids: CASSQGTGGRYEQYF. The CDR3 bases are TGCGCCAGCAGCCAAGGGACAGGGGGTCGCTACGAGCAGTACTTC.

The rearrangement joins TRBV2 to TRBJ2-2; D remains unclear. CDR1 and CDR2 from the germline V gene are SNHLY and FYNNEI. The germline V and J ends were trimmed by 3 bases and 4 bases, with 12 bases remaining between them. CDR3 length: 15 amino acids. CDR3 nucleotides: TGTGCCAGCAGTGATGCCCAAATGGGCACCGGGGAGCTGTTTTTT. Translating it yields CASSDAQMGTGELFF.

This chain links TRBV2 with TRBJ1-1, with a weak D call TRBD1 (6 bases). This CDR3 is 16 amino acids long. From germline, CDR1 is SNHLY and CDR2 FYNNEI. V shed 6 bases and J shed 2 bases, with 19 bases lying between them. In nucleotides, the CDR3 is TGTGCCAGCAGGGGTCTAGTGACAGGATTCAACACTGAAGCTTTCTTT. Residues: CASRGLVTGFNTEAFF.

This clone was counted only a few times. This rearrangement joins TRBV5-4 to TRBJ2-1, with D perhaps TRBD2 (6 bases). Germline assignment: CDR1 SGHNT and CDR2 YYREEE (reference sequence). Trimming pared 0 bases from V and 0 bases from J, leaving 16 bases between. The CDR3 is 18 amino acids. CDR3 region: CASSLEAGKGGSYNEQFF. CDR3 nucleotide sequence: TGTGCCAGCAGCTTGGAAGCGGGCAAAGGAGGCTCCTACAATGAGCAGTTCTTC.

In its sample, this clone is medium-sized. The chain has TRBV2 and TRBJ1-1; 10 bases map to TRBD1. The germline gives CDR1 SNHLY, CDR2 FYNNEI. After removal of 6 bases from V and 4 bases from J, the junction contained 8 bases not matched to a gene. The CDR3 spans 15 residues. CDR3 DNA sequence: TGTGCCAGCAGCGAGACAGGGGGCATGACCACTGAAGCTTTCTTT. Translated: CASSETGGMTTEAFF.

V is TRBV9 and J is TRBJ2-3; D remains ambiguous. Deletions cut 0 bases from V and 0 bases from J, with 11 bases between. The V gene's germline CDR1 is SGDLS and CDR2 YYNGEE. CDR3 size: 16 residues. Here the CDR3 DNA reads TGTGCCAGCAGCGTAGTGTTGGAAACTAGCACAGATACGCAGTATTTT. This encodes CASSVVLETSTDTQYF.

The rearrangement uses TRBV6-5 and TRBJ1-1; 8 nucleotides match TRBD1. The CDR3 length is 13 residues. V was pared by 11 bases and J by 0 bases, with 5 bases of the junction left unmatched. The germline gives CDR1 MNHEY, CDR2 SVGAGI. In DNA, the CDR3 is TGTGCCTGCGGACAGGGAATGAACACTGAAGCTTTCTTT. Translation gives CACGQGMNTEAFF.

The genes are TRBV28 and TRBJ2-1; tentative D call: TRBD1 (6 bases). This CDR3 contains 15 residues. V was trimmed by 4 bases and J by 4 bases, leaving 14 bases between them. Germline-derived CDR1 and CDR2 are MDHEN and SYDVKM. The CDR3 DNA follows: TGTGCCAGCAGTTCCGGGACATCGACATACAATGAGCAGTTCTTC. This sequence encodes CASSSGTSTYNEQFF. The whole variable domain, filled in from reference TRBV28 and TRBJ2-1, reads DVKVTQSSRYLVKRTGEKVFLECVQDMDHENMFWYRQDPGLGLRLIYFSYDVKMKEKGDIPEGYSVSREKKERFSLILESASTNQTSMYLCASSSGTSTYNEQFFGPGTRLTVL.

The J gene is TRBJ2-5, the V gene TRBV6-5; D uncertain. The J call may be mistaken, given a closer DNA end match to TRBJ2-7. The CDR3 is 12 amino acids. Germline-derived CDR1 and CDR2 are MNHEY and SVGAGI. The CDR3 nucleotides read TGTGCCAGCAGTTACTCGAAGTACGAGCAGTACTTC. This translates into CASSYSKYEQYF.